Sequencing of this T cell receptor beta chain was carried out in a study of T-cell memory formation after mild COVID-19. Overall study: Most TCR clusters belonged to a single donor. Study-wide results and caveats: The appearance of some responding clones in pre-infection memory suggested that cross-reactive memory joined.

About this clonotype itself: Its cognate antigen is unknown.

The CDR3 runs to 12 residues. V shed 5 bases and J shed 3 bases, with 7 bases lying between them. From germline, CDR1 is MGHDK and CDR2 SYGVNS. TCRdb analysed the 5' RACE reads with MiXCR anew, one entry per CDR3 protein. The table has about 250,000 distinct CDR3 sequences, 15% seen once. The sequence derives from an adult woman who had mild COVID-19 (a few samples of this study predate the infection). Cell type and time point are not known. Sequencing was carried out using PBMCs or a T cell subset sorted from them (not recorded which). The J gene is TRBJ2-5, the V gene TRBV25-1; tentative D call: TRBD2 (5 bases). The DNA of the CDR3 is TGTGCCAGCAGTCACGGGAAAGAGACCCAGTACTTC. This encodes CASSHGKETQYF.